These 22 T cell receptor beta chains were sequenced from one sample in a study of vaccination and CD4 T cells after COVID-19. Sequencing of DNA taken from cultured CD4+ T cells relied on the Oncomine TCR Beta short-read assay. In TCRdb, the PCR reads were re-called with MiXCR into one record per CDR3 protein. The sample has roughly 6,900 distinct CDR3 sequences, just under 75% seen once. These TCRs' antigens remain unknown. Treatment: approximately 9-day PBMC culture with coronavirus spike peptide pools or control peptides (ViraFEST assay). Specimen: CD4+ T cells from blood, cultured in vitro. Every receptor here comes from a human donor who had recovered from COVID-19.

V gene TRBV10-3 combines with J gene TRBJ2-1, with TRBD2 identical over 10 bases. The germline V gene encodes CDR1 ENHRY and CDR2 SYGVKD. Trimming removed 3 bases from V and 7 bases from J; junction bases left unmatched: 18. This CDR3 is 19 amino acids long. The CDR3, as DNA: TGTGCCATCAGTGACCGACAACTGGGGTCAGCGGGAGGGTTGAATGAGCAGTTCTTC. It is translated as CAISDRQLGSAGGLNEQFF.

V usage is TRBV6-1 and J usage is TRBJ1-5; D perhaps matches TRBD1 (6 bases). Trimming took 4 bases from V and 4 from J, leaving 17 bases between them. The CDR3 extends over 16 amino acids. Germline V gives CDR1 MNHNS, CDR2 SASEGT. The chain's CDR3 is CASSVYRTAINQPQHF. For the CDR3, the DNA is TGTGCCAGCAGTGTTTATAGGACAGCGATAAATCAGCCCCAGCATTTT.

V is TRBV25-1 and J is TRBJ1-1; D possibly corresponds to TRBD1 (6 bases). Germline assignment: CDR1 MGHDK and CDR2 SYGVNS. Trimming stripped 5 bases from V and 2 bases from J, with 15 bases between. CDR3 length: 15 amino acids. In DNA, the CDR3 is TGTGCCAGCAGTAGTAGTAGGGGGTTCAACACTGAAGCTTTCTTT. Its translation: CASSSSRGFNTEAFF.

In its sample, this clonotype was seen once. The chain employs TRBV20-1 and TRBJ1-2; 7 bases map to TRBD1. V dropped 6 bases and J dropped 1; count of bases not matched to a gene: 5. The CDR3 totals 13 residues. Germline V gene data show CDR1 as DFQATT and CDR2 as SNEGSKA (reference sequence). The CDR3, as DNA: TGCAGTGCCATGACAGGGAATAACTATGGCTACACCTTC. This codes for CSAMTGNNYGYTF.

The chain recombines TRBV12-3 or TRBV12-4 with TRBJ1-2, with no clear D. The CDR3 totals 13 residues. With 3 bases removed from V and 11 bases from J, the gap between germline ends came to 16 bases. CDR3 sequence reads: CASSLSSTRSYTF. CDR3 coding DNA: TGTGCCAGCAGTTTGTCCTCGACAAGATCGTACACCTTC.

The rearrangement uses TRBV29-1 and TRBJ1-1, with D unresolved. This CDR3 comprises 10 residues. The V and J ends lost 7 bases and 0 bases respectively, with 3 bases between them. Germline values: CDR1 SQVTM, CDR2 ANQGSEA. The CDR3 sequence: CSGLNTEAFF. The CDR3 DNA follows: TGCAGCGGATTGAACACTGAAGCTTTCTTT.

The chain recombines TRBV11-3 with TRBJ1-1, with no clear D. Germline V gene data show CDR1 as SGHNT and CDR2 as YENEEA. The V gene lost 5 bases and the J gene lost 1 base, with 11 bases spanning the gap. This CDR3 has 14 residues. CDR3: CASSQGRSNTEAFF. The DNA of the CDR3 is TGTGCCAGCAGCCAAGGGAGGTCGAACACTGAAGCTTTCTTT.

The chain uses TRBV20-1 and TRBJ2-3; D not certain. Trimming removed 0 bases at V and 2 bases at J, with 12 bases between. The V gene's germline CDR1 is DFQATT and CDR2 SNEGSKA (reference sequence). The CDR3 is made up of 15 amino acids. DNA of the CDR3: TGCAGTGCTAGAGACGCTGGGATGATCACAGATACGCAGTATTTT. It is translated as CSARDAGMITDTQYF.

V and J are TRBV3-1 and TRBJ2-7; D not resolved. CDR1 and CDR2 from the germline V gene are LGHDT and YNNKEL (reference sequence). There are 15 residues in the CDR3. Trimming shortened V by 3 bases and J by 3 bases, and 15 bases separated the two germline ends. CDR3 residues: CASSQGNTANYEQYF. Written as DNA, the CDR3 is TGTGCCAGCAGCCAGGGGAATACAGCAAACTACGAGCAGTACTTC.

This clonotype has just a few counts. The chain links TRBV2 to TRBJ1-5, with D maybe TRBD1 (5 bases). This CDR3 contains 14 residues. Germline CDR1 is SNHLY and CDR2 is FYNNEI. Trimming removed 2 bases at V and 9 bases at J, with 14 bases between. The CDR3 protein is CASSEQGGEVPQHF. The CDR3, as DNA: TGTGCCAGCAGTGAACAGGGAGGAGAGGTGCCCCAGCATTTT. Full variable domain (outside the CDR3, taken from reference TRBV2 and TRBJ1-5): EPEVTQTPSHQVTQMGQEVILRCVPISNHLYFYWYRQILGQKVEFLVSFYNNEISEKSEIFDDQFSVERPDGSNFTLKIRSTKLEDSAMYFCASSEQGGEVPQHFGDGTRLSIL.

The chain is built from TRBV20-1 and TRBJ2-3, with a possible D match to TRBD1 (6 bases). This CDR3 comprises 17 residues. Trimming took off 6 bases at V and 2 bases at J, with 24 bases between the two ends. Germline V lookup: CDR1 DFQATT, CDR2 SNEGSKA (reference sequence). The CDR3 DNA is TGCAGTGCCCTGGGGATAATCCAGGGGCCCGACACAGATACGCAGTATTTT. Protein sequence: CSALGIIQGPDTDTQYF.

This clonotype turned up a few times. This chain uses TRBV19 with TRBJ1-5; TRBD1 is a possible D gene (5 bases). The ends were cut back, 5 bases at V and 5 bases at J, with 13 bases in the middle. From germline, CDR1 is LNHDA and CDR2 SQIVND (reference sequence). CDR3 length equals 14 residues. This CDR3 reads CASSSSGRDQPQHF. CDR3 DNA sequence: TGTGCCAGTAGTTCCTCAGGGAGGGATCAGCCCCAGCATTTT.

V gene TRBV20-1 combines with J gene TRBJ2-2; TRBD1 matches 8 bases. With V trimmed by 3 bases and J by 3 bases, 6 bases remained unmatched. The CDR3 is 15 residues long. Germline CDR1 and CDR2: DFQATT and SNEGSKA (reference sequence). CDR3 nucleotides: TGCAGTGCTAGTGGACAGGGACACTACACCGGGGAGCTGTTTTTT. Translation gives CSASGQGHYTGELFF.

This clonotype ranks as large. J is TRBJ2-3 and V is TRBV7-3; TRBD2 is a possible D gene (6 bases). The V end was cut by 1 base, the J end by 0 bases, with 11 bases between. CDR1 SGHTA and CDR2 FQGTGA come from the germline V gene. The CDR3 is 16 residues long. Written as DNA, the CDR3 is TGTGCCAGCAGCTTAAACCCAGCGGGCAGCACAGATACGCAGTATTTT. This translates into CASSLNPAGSTDTQYF. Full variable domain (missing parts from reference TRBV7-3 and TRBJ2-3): GAGVSQTPSNKVTEKGKYVELRCDPISGHTALYWYRQSLGQGPEFLIYFQGTGAADDSGLPNDRFFAVRPEGSVSTLKIQRTERGDSAVYLCASSLNPAGSTDTQYFGPGTRLTVL.

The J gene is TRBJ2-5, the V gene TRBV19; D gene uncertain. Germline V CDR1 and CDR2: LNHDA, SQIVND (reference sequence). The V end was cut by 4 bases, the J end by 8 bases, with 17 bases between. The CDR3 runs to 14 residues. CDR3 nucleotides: TGTGCCAGTAGTAGTGCACTGCCCCCAGTAACCCAGTACTTC. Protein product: CASSSALPPVTQYF.

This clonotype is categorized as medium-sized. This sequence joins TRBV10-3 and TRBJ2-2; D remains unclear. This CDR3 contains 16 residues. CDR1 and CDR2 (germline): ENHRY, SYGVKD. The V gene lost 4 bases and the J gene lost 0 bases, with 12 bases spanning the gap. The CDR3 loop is CAISGQPATNTGELFF. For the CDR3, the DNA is TGTGCCATCAGTGGTCAGCCAGCGACGAACACCGGGGAGCTGTTTTTT.

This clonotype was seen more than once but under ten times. The CDR3 protein is CASSGQGPGDYGYTF. In DNA, the CDR3 is TGTGCCAGCAGTGGGCAGGGCCCTGGGGACTATGGCTACACCTTC. The chain employs TRBV6-1 and TRBJ1-2, with D tentatively TRBD1 (5 bases). The V end lost 4 bases, the J end lost 3 bases, and 15 bases lay between the germline ends. The CDR3 covers 15 residues. The V gene's germline CDR1 is MNHNS and CDR2 SASEGT.

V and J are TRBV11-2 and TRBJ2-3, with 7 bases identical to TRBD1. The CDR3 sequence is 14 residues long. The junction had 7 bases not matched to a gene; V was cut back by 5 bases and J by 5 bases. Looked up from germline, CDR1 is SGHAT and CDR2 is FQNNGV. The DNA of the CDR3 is TGTGCCAGCAGCCCCAACAGGGGTGGAGATACGCAGTATTTT. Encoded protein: CASSPNRGGDTQYF.

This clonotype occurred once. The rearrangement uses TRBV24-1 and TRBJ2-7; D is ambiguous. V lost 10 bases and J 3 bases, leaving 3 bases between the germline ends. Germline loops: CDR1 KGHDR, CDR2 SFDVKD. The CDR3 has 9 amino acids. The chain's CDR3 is CATFYEQYF. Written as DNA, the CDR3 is TGTGCCACATTCTACGAGCAGTACTTC.

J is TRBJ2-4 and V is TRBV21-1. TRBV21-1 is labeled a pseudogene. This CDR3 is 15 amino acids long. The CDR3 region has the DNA TGTGCCAGCAAGTCAGGCCTTATAGCCAAAAACATTCAGTACTTC. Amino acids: CASKSGLIAKNIQYF.

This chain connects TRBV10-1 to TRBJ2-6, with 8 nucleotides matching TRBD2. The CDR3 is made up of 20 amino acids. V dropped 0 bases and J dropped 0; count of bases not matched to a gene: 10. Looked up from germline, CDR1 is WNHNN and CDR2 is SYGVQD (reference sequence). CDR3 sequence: CASSESGGRAGDSGANVLTF. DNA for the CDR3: TGCGCCAGCAGTGAGTCGGGGGGGAGAGCGGGGGACTCTGGGGCCAACGTCCTGACTTTC.

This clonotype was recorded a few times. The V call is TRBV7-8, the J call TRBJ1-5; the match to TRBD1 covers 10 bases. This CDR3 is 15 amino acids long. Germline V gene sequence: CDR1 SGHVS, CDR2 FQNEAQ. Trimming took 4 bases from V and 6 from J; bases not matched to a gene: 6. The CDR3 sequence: CASSSGTGAGQPQHF. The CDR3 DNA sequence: TGTGCCAGCAGCTCCGGGACAGGGGCCGGTCAGCCCCAGCATTTT.